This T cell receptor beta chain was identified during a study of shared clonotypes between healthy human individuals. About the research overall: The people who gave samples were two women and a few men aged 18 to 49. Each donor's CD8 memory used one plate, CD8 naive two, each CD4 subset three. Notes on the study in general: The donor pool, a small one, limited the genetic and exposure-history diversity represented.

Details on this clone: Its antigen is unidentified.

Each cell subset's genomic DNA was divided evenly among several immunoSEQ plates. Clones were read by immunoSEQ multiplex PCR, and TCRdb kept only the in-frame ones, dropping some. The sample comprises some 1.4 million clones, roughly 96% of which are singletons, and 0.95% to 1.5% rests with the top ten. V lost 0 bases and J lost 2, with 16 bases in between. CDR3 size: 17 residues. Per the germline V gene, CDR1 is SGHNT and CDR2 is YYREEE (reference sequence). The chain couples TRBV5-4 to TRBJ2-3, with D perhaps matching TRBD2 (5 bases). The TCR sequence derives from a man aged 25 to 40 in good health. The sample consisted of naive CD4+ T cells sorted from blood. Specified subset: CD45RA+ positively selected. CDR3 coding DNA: TGTGCCAGCAGCTTGGTGAGGCGGACTCTACCCACAGATACGCAGTATTTT. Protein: CASSLVRRTLPTDTQYF.